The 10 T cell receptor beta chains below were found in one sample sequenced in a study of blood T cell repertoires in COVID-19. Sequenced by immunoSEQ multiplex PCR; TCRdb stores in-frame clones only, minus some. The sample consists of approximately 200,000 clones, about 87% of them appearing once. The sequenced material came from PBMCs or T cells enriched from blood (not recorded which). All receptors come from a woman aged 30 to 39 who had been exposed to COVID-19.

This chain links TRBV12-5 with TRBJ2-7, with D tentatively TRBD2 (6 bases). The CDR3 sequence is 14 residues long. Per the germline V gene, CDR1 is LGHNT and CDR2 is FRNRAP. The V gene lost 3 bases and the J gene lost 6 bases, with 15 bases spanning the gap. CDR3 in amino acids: CASGLRAGSSEQYF. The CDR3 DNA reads TGTGCTAGTGGTTTAAGAGCGGGCTCGAGCGAGCAGTACTTC.

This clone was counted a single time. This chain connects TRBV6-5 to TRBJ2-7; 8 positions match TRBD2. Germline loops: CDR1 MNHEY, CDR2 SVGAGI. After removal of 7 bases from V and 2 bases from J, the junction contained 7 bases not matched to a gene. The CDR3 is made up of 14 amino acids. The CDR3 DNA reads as TGTGCCAGCACCATAGCGGGGACTACCTACGAGCAGTACTTC. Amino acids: CASTIAGTTYEQYF.

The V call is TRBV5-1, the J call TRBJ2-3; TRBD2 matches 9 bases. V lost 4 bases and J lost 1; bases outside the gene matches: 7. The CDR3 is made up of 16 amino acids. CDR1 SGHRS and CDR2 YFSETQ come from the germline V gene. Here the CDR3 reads CASSPARTSGTDTQYF. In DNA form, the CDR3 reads TGCGCCAGCAGCCCCGCCAGGACTAGCGGCACAGATACGCAGTATTTT.

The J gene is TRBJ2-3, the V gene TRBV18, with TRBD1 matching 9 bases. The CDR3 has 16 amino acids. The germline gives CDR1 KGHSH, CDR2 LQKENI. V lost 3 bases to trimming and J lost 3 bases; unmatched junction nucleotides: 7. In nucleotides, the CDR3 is TGTGCCAGCTCACCCTTACCGGGACAGGGAACAGATACGCAGTATTTT. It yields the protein CASSPLPGQGTDTQYF. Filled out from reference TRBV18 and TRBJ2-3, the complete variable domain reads NAGVMQNPRHLVRRRGQEARLRCSPMKGHSHVYWYRQLPEEGLKFMVYLQKENIIDESGMPKERFSAEFPKEGPSILRIQQVVRGDSAAYFCASSPLPGQGTDTQYFGPGTRLTVL.

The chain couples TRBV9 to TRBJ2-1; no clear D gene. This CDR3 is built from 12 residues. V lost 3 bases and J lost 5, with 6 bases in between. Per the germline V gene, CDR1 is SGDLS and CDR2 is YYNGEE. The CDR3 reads CASSGLNNEQFF. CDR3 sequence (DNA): TGTGCCAGCAGCGGACTGAACAATGAGCAGTTCTTC.

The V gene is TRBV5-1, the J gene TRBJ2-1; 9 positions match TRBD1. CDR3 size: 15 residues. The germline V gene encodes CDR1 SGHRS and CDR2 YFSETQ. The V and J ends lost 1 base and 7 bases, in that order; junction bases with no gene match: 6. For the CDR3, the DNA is TGCGCCAGCAGCTTGAGGACAGGGGAGCGGAATGAGCAGTTCTTC. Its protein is CASSLRTGERNEQFF.

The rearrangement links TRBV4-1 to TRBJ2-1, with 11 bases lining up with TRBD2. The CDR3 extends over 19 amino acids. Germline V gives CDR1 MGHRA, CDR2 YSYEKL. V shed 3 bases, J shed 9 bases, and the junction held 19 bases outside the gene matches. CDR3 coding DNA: TGCGCCAGCAGCCAGAGAGTCCCGGGACTAGCGGCTCTCACCGGTGAGCAGTTCTTC. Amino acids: CASSQRVPGLAALTGEQFF.

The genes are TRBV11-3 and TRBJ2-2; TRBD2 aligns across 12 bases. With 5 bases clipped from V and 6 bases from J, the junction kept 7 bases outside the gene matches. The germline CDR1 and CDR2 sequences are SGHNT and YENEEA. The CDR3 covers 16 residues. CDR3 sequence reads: CASSGRTSGKAGELFF. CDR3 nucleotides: TGTGCCAGCAGCGGGCGGACTAGCGGGAAGGCCGGGGAGCTGTTTTTT.

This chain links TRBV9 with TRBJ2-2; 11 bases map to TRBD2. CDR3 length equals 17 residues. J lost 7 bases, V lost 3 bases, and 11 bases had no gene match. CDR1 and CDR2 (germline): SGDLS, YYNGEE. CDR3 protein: CASSEIAGGPVSGELFF. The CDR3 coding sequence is TGTGCCAGCAGCGAAATAGCGGGAGGGCCGGTGAGCGGGGAGCTGTTTTTT. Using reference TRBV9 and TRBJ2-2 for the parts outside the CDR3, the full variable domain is DSGVTQTPKHLITATGQRVTLRCSPRSGDLSVYWYQQSLDQGLQFLIQYYNGEERAKGNILERFSAQQFPDLHSELNLSSLELGDSALYFCASSEIAGGPVSGELFFGEGSRLTVL.

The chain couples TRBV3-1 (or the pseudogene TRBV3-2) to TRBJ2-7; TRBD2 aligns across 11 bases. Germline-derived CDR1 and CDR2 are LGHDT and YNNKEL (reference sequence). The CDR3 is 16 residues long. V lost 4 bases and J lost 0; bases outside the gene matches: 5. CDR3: CASSRETSGSSYEQYF. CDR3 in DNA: TGTGCCAGCAGCCGAGAAACTAGCGGGAGCTCCTACGAGCAGTACTTC.